This T cell receptor (beta chain) was documented in a study of blood T cell repertoires in COVID-19. Across the whole study: PBMCs, B-cell-depleted T cells, or T cells provided the cDNA or gDNA that made up the material.

Sequencing used immunoSEQ multiplex PCR; TCRdb keeps in-frame clones, though not all of them. Found here are about 87,000 clones, over 75% of them singletons; the top ten hold roughly 2.2%. V was pared by 0 bases and J by 1 base, with 8 bases of the junction left unmatched. The CDR3 runs to 17 residues. Germline values: CDR1 SGHNT, CDR2 YENEEA. Material for sequencing was peripheral blood. The TCR originated in a woman aged 65 to 85 with acute or convalescent COVID-19. The genes are TRBV11-3 and TRBJ1-1; 7 bases fit TRBD1. CDR3 protein: CASSLDRKGQKNTEAFF. As DNA, the CDR3 is TGTGCCAGCAGCTTAGACCGAAAGGGACAGAAGAACACTGAAGCTTTCTTT.